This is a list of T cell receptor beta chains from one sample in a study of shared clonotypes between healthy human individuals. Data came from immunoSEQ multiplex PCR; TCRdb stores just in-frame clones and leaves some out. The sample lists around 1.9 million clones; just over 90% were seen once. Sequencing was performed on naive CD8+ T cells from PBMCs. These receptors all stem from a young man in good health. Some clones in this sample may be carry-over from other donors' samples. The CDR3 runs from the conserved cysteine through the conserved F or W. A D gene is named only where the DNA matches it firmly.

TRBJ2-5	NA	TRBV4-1	TGCGCCAGCAGCCAAGCCCCTCGGGGGGAGACCCAGTACTTC	CASSQAPRGETQYF
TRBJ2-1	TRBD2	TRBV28	TGTGCCAGCAGTTTAGTCCCGGCTAGCGGGAGTATAAATGAGCAGTTCTTC	CASSLVPASGSINEQFF
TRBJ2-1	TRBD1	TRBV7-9	TGTGCCAGCAGCTTAGCCGCGGGGACAGGGTACAATGAGCAGTTCTTC	CASSLAAGTGYNEQFF
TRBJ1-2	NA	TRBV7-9	TGTGCCAGCAGCCCCCGTGACCTGAACTATGGCTACACCTTC	CASSPRDLNYGYTF
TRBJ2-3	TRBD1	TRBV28	TGTGCCAGCAGTTTAGGGGACAGGGGGGTCACAGATACGCAGTATTTT	CASSLGDRGVTDTQYF
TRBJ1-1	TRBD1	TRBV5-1	TGCGCCAGCAGCTTGCGTCGGCAGGGGGCCTTACCTGAAGCTTTCTTT	CASSLRRQGALPEAFF
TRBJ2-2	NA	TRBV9	TGTGCCAGCAGCGCCCCTGGGGGGGCCACCGGGGAGCTGTTTTTT	CASSAPGGATGELFF
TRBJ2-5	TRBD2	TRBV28	TGTGCCAGCAGAACTAGCGGGAGAGGGGAGACCCAGTACTTC	CASRTSGRGETQYF
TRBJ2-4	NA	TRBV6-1	TGTGCCAGCAGTGAGGGAGTGCTAGCCAAAAACATTCAGTACTTC	CASSEGVLAKNIQYF
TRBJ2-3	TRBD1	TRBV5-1	TGCGCCAGCAGCTTGGCGCACCGGGACAGGGTAACAGATACGCAGTATTTT	CASSLAHRDRVTDTQYF
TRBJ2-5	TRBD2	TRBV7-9	TGTGCCAGCAGCTTGTGGCTAGCGGGGACGGGGCTGTACTTC	CASSLWLAGTGLYF
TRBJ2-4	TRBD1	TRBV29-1	TGCAGCGTTGAAGATCCCGACAGGGGTCGAAACATTCAGTACTTC	CSVEDPDRGRNIQYF
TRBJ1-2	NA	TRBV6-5	TGTGCCAGCAGTTACTCCACGGTGGGAGGCTACACCTTC	CASSYSTVGGYTF